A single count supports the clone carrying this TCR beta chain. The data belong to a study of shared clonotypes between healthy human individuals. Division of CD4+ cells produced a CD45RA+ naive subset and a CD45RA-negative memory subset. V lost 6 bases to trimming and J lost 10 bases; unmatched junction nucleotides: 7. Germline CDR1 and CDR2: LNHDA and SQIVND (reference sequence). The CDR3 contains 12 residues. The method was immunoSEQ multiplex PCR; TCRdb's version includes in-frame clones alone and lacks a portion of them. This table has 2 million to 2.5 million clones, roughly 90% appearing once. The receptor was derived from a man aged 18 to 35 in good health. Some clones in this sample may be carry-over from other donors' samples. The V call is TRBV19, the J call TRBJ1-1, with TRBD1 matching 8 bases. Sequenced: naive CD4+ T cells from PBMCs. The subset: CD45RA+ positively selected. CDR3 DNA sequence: TGTGCCAGTAGCCGATACGGGACAGGAGCTTTCTTT. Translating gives CASSRYGTGAFF.